A single sample gave rise to the 15 T cell receptor beta chains below, sequenced in a study of cytomegalovirus exposure and HLA in healthy donors. PCR was performed using 60 Vbeta and 13 Jbeta primers. Profiled with immunoSEQ multiplex PCR; TCRdb holds only in-frame clones, not every one. The sample lists more than 150,000 clones; 78% were seen once. Source material: PBMCs. These receptors were collected from a woman between 40 and 55 years old in good health and CMV-seropositive.

The gene calls are TRBV11-3 and TRBJ2-3; 8 nucleotides agree with TRBD1. The V and J ends lost 5 bases and 4 bases, in that order; junction bases with no gene match: 5. Germline CDR1 and CDR2: SGHNT and YENEEA. The CDR3 totals 14 residues. The CDR3, as DNA: TGTGCCAGCAGCGATAGGACAGGGCCAGATACGCAGTATTTT. This sequence encodes CASSDRTGPDTQYF.

The genes are TRBV9 and TRBJ1-4; D is uncertain. The CDR3 spans 17 residues. CDR1 and CDR2 (germline): SGDLS, YYNGEE. Trimming took 1 base from V and 12 from J, leaving 25 bases between them. In nucleotides, the CDR3 is TGTGCCAGCAGCGTACCCATCATTCGGGGAACAGAGGGTGAACTGTTTTTT. This gives the protein CASSVPIIRGTEGELFF. The variable domain in full, completed from reference TRBV9 and TRBJ1-4, reads DSGVTQTPKHLITATGQRVTLRCSPRSGDLSVYWYQQSLDQGLQFLIQYYNGEERAKGNILERFSAQQFPDLHSELNLSSLELGDSALYFCASSVPIIRGTEGELFFGSGTQLSVL.

The chain uses TRBV5-5 and TRBJ2-5, with unresolved D. Germline V gene sequence: CDR1 SGHKS, CDR2 YYEKEE (reference sequence). The CDR3 loop spans 12 amino acids. Trimming stripped 0 bases from V and 5 bases from J, with 5 bases between. CDR3 residues: CASSLGLETQYF. CDR3 in DNA: TGTGCCAGCAGCTTGGGACTGGAGACCCAGTACTTC.

The rearrangement joins TRBV12-5 to TRBJ2-5; D may be TRBD2 (5 bases). The CDR3 consists of 15 residues. Trimming left V 4 bases short and J 0 bases short, with 12 bases between. The germline V gene encodes CDR1 LGHNT and CDR2 FRNRAP. In DNA form, the CDR3 reads TGTGCTAGTGGTTCCCCAAGAGGGTACCAAGAGACCCAGTACTTC. Translation gives CASGSPRGYQETQYF.

The genes are TRBV5-4 and TRBJ2-1; 8 bases are shared with TRBD1. CDR3 size: 17 residues. Germline CDR1 is SGHNT and CDR2 is YYREEE (reference sequence). V lost 4 bases to trimming and J lost 7 bases; unmatched junction nucleotides: 16. The CDR3, as DNA: TGTGCCAGCAGCATGGCTCTGGACAGGGTAGCTAGGAATGAGCAGTTCTTC. Its protein product is CASSMALDRVARNEQFF.

The chain links TRBV19 to TRBJ1-5; the match to TRBD1 covers 8 bases. There are 14 residues in the CDR3. CDR1 is LNHDA, CDR2 SQIVND, per germline (reference sequence). The trim removed 6 bases at V and 7 bases at J, leaving 8 bases unmatched. The CDR3 coding sequence is TGTGCCAGTAGCCAGGACAGGGCAGGACAGCCCCAGCATTTT. This codes for CASSQDRAGQPQHF.

This chain joins TRBV6-6 and TRBJ2-5; 7 bases align to TRBD2. The J call may be incorrect, as the DNA end agrees better with TRBJ2-7. Germline CDR1 is MNHNY and CDR2 is SVGAGI (reference sequence). CDR3 size: 13 residues. CDR3 protein: CASKAGGGYEQYF. The CDR3 nucleotides read TGTGCCAGCAAGGCAGGCGGGGGCTACGAGCAGTACTTC.

This clone was counted many times. The chain links TRBV11-3 to TRBJ2-2; D unclear. V shed 1 base and J shed 1 base, with 4 bases lying between them. The CDR3 runs to 14 residues. Germline V gene lookup returns CDR1 SGHNT and CDR2 YENEEA. The CDR3 sequence: CASSLGQNTGELFF. The CDR3 coding sequence is TGTGCCAGCAGCTTAGGGCAGAACACCGGGGAGCTGTTTTTT. Full variable domain (outside the CDR3, taken from reference TRBV11-3 and TRBJ2-2): EAGVVQSPRYKIIEKKQPVAFWCNPISGHNTLYWYLQNLGQGPELLIRYENEEAVDDSQLPKDRFSAERLKGVDSTLKIQPAELGDSAVYLCASSLGQNTGELFFGEGSRLTVL.

The V call is TRBV6-6, the J call TRBJ1-1, with D tentatively TRBD1 (5 bases). The length of the CDR3 is 12 residues. In germline, CDR1 is MNHNY, CDR2 SVGAGI (reference sequence). Deletions cut 5 bases from V and 6 bases from J, with 10 bases between. This CDR3 reads CASSPGGPEAFF. CDR3 in DNA: TGTGCCAGCAGTCCGGGGGGTCCTGAAGCTTTCTTT.

The genes are TRBV4-2 and TRBJ1-2; 8 bases map to TRBD1. With V trimmed by 3 bases and J by 2 bases, 5 bases remained unmatched. Germline V gene sequence: CDR1 LGHNA, CDR2 YNFKEQ. The CDR3 consists of 15 residues. CDR3 sequence: CASSQDRVNNYGYTF. The CDR3 DNA sequence: TGTGCCAGCAGCCAGGACAGGGTCAACAACTATGGCTACACCTTC.

On this clone: Other DNA sequences of this sample code for an identical CDR3. The rearrangement uses TRBV11-3 and TRBJ1-1; a possible D gene is TRBD1 (5 bases). The V gene lost 2 bases and the J gene lost 1 base, with 8 bases spanning the gap. Looked up from germline, CDR1 is SGHNT and CDR2 is YENEEA. The CDR3 sequence is 14 residues long. The CDR3 loop reads CASSLTGKNTEAFF. CDR3 sequence (DNA): TGTGCCAGCAGCTTAACAGGAAAGAACACTGAAGCTTTCTTT.

This chain links TRBV5-1 with TRBJ1-5; a possible D gene is TRBD1 (5 bases). Trimming took off 0 bases at V and 5 bases at J, with 6 bases between the two ends. This CDR3 has 13 amino acids. Looked up from germline, CDR1 is SGHRS and CDR2 is YFSETQ. The CDR3 coding sequence is TGCGCCAGCAGCTTGGGGGGGGATCAGCCCCAGCATTTT. It yields the protein CASSLGGDQPQHF.

The chain carries TRBV11-2 and TRBJ2-3; no firm D call. CDR1 is SGHAT and CDR2 is FQNNGV in the germline V gene. The CDR3 extends over 13 amino acids. The V gene lost 5 bases and the J gene lost 0 bases, with 6 bases spanning the gap. This CDR3 reads CASSTTSTDTQYF. CDR3 bases: TGTGCCAGCAGCACCACTAGCACAGATACGCAGTATTTT.

CDR3 loop: CASSVLGGPDGNEQFF. CDR3 nucleotides: TGTGCCAGCAGTGTGCTAGGGGGCCCCGATGGGAATGAGCAGTTCTTC. This chain joins TRBV28 and TRBJ2-1; 7 bases match TRBD1. J gave up 7 bases and V 5 bases, and 14 bases lay outside the gene matches. The length of the CDR3 is 16 residues. Per germline, CDR1 MDHEN and CDR2 SYDVKM.

This chain joins TRBV6-6 and TRBJ1-3; no clear D. The CDR3 runs 16 residues. The V gene's germline CDR1 is MNHNY and CDR2 SVGAGI (reference sequence). Trimming pared 3 bases from V and 7 bases from J, leaving 19 bases between. CDR3 DNA: TGTGCCAGCAGTTATAGCGCGGCGCTGGGGAGGAACACCATATATTTT. Its translation: CASSYSAALGRNTIYF.